This T cell receptor (beta chain) was recovered during a study of T cell changes during pregnancy in multiple sclerosis. Some clones are missing from TCRdb's copy, which holds only in-frame ones; the method was immunoSEQ multiplex PCR. Of roughly 57,000 clones listed, more than 75% are singletons. Germline V CDR1 and CDR2: WNHNN, SYGVQD (reference sequence). CDR3 length: 14 amino acids. With 9 bases clipped from V and 3 bases from J, the junction kept 7 bases outside the gene matches. The sequencing here drew on CD8+ T cells from peripheral blood mononuclear cells, taken before pregnancy. V gene TRBV10-1 combines with J gene TRBJ2-3, with 9 bases fitting TRBD2. This TCR was recovered from a female donor with multiple sclerosis, enrolled in a pregnancy study. CDR3 sequence reads: CARPRGGATDTQYF. CDR3 nucleotides: TGCGCCAGACCGCGGGGGGGCGCGACAGATACGCAGTATTTT.